These 21 T cell receptor beta chains share one sample of origin, sequenced in a study of shared clonotypes between healthy human individuals. Produced via immunoSEQ multiplex PCR; TCRdb's table is partial and in-frame only. The data contain a few million clones, more than 80% of them seen just once; the ten biggest clones take up 0.14%. Sequencing was performed on naive CD4+ T cells sorted from blood. Subset given: CD45RA+ positively selected. These receptors all stem from a man younger than 35 in good health.

The chain carries TRBV30 and TRBJ2-7; TRBD1 is a possible D gene (8 bases). Germline CDR1 GTSNPN, CDR2 SVGIG (reference sequence). This CDR3 comprises 13 residues. V lost 8 bases and J 1 base, leaving 15 bases between the germline ends. The CDR3 region has the DNA TGTGCCGTAAACAGGGGGGGGTCCTACGAGCAGTACTTC. This codes for CAVNRGGSYEQYF.

The V and J genes are TRBV5-1 and TRBJ1-6, with 9 bases identical to TRBD1. With 4 bases clipped from V and 9 bases from J, the junction kept 8 bases outside the gene matches. CDR3 length equals 15 residues. Germline loops: CDR1 SGHRS, CDR2 YFSETQ. The CDR3 region is CASSQGGQGTSPLHF. The CDR3, as DNA: TGCGCCAGCAGCCAAGGCGGACAGGGGACTTCACCCCTCCACTTT.

The chain combines TRBV6-4 with TRBJ1-2; 7 bases match TRBD1. This CDR3 has 15 amino acids. CDR1 and CDR2 from the germline V gene are MRHNA and SNTAGT. V lost 5 bases to trimming and J lost 4 bases; unmatched junction nucleotides: 10. The chain's CDR3 is CASSRDSRGLYGYTF. As DNA, the CDR3 is TGTGCCAGCAGTCGGGACAGTCGGGGGCTCTATGGCTACACCTTC.

CDR3 sequence: CAWSGMGQGNQPQHF. The CDR3, as DNA: TGTGCCTGGAGTGGGATGGGACAGGGCAATCAGCCCCAGCATTTT. The rearrangement links TRBV30 to TRBJ1-5, with 8 bases fitting TRBD1. J lost 2 bases, V lost 1 base, and 4 bases had no gene match. This CDR3 is 15 amino acids long. Per germline, CDR1 GTSNPN and CDR2 SVGIG (reference sequence).

Only a few counts were recorded for this clone. The CDR3 nucleotides are TGCAGTGTCCCGAACACTGAAGCTTTCTTT. The encoded protein is CSVPNTEAFF. The chain joins TRBV20-1 to TRBJ1-1; no clear D gene. There are 10 residues in the CDR3. V lost 7 bases and J lost 1, with 4 bases in between. Germline V gene sequence: CDR1 DFQATT, CDR2 SNEGSKA (reference sequence).

The chain has TRBV27 and TRBJ2-7; 9 nucleotides agree with TRBD2. The CDR3 runs 15 residues. Germline CDR1 and CDR2: MNHEY and SMNVEV (reference sequence). V shed 4 bases and J 0 bases; nucleotides not matched to a gene: 4. Here the CDR3 reads CASSSWTSASYEQYF. CDR3 sequence (DNA): TGTGCCAGCAGTTCCTGGACTAGCGCCTCCTACGAGCAGTACTTC.

The chain is built from TRBV9 and TRBJ1-6; 10 bases map to TRBD1. The CDR3 covers 15 residues. CDR1 SGDLS and CDR2 YYNGEE come from the germline V gene. Trimming removed 0 bases from V and 6 bases from J; junction bases left unmatched: 0. In nucleotides, the CDR3 is TGTGCCAGCAGCGTAGGACAGGGGGCTAATTCACCCCTCCACTTT. Protein: CASSVGQGANSPLHF. Supplemented by reference TRBV9 and TRBJ1-6, the full variable domain reads DSGVTQTPKHLITATGQRVTLRCSPRSGDLSVYWYQQSLDQGLQFLIQYYNGEERAKGNILERFSAQQFPDLHSELNLSSLELGDSALYFCASSVGQGANSPLHFGNGTRLTVT.

J is TRBJ2-7 and V is TRBV9, with 7 bases that match TRBD1. Per germline, CDR1 SGDLS and CDR2 YYNGEE. V shed 4 bases, J shed 2 bases, and the junction held 15 bases outside the gene matches. CDR3 size: 17 residues. This CDR3 is CASSPLPLTGIAYEQYF. Here the CDR3 DNA reads TGTGCCAGCAGCCCCCTCCCCCTGACAGGGATCGCCTACGAGCAGTACTTC. Full variable domain (rest looked up from reference TRBV9 and TRBJ2-7): DSGVTQTPKHLITATGQRVTLRCSPRSGDLSVYWYQQSLDQGLQFLIQYYNGEERAKGNILERFSAQQFPDLHSELNLSSLELGDSALYFCASSPLPLTGIAYEQYFGPGTRLTVT.

This clone occurred once. The genes are TRBV29-1 and TRBJ2-5, with 11 bases matching TRBD2. Germline V gene lookup returns CDR1 SQVTM and CDR2 ANQGSEA. The junction had 9 bases not matched to a gene; V was cut back by 7 bases and J by 2 bases. The CDR3 consists of 15 residues. The CDR3 sequence is CSAGPGLAAQETQYF. DNA for the CDR3: TGCAGCGCCGGCCCGGGACTAGCGGCTCAAGAGACCCAGTACTTC.

The J gene is TRBJ1-6, the V gene TRBV30, with D possibly being TRBD1 (6 bases). V was trimmed by 3 bases and J by 1 base, leaving 22 bases between them. The CDR3 consists of 19 residues. Germline-derived CDR1 and CDR2 are GTSNPN and SVGIG (reference sequence). For the CDR3, the DNA is TGTGCCTGGAGCCTAATCCTGACCACAGGGATTTCCTATAATTCACCCCTCCACTTT. Protein sequence: CAWSLILTTGISYNSPLHF.

Note on this clone: Distinct nucleotide sequences in the sample also encode this CDR3. The genes are TRBV10-3 and TRBJ2-7; maybe TRBD1 (7 bases). Trimming pared 4 bases from V and 3 bases from J, leaving 10 bases between. Germline CDR1 is ENHRY and CDR2 is SYGVKD. This CDR3 is built from 13 residues. CDR3 in amino acids: CAISVQGGYEQYF. CDR3 DNA sequence: TGTGCCATCAGTGTTCAGGGGGGCTACGAGCAGTACTTC.

V gene TRBV4-1 combines with J gene TRBJ2-3; TRBD2 matches at 13 bases. J was trimmed by 3 bases and V by 2 bases; bases with no gene match: 8. This CDR3 contains 18 residues. Germline CDR1 is MGHRA and CDR2 is YSYEKL. Written as DNA, the CDR3 is TGCGCCAGCAGCCAAATAGCCACTAGCGGGAGGGCAACAGATACGCAGTATTTT. Its protein product is CASSQIATSGRATDTQYF.

The chain links TRBV11-2 to TRBJ2-2; maybe TRBD2 (5 bases). The CDR3 is 17 residues long. V gave up 4 bases and J gave up 6 bases, with 21 bases separating them. Germline V gene data show CDR1 as SGHAT and CDR2 as FQNNGV. The CDR3 is CASSSQLRAPGSGELFF. For the CDR3, the DNA is TGTGCCAGCAGCTCCCAGTTAAGGGCCCCGGGGTCCGGGGAGCTGTTTTTT.

The chain links TRBV27 to TRBJ2-3; D is unclear. Trimming took 4 bases from V and 0 from J, leaving 11 bases between them. The CDR3 has 15 amino acids. Germline-derived CDR1 and CDR2 are MNHEY and SMNVEV (reference sequence). The CDR3 sequence is CASSSAQSSTDTQYF. DNA of the CDR3: TGTGCCAGCAGTTCTGCACAGTCTAGCACAGATACGCAGTATTTT.

The genes are TRBV6-6 and TRBJ2-1, with D possibly TRBD1 on 5 matching bases. The germline V gene has CDR1 MNHNY and CDR2 SVGAGI (reference sequence). The V gene lost 8 bases and the J gene lost 1 base, with 15 bases spanning the gap. The CDR3 length is 15 residues. The CDR3 protein is CASRPRGTSYNEQFF. The CDR3 DNA follows: TGTGCCAGCCGACCTAGGGGTACGTCCTACAATGAGCAGTTCTTC.

The chain has TRBV27 and TRBJ1-6; the D gene is possibly TRBD1 (6 bases). Germline-derived CDR1 and CDR2 are MNHEY and SMNVEV (reference sequence). This CDR3 region has 18 residues. V shed 4 bases and J shed 6 bases, with 22 bases lying between them. The CDR3 here is CASSSMGIADSFNSPLHF. CDR3 nucleotides: TGTGCCAGCAGTTCGATGGGGATTGCGGACAGCTTTAATTCACCCCTCCACTTT.

Comment on this clone: Other DNA sequences from this sample encode an identical CDR3 as well. The chain recombines TRBV5-1 with TRBJ2-3; 16 bases fit TRBD2. With 4 bases clipped from V and 6 bases from J, the junction kept 5 bases outside the gene matches. The CDR3 totals 16 residues. The germline CDR1 and CDR2 sequences are SGHRS and YFSETQ. In DNA form, the CDR3 reads TGCGCCAGCAGCCAGGGACTAGCGGGAGGGTCTGATACGCAGTATTTT. Amino acids: CASSQGLAGGSDTQYF.

Here the CDR3 reads CASSPSPGGAGNQPQHF. Written as DNA, the CDR3 is TGTGCCAGCAGCCCTAGTCCCGGGGGCGCGGGCAATCAGCCCCAGCATTTT. The chain links TRBV11-2 to TRBJ1-5; TRBD1 is a possible D gene (6 bases). In germline, CDR1 is SGHAT, CDR2 FQNNGV. The CDR3 runs 17 residues. Trimming took off 5 bases at V and 2 bases at J, with 19 bases between the two ends.

The genes are TRBV10-3 and TRBJ2-7; D may be TRBD1 (6 bases). The germline V gene has CDR1 ENHRY and CDR2 SYGVKD. With 6 bases removed from V and 4 bases from J, the gap between germline ends came to 10 bases. The CDR3 has 12 residues. In DNA, the CDR3 is TGTGCCATCAGCGCGGACAGATACGAGCAGTACTTC. As protein: CAISADRYEQYF.

The V and J genes are TRBV7-8 and TRBJ1-5; possible D gene TRBD1, 5 bases. Germline V CDR1 and CDR2: SGHVS, FQNEAQ. The V gene lost 10 bases and the J gene lost 2 bases, with 12 bases spanning the gap. CDR3 size: 13 residues. CDR3 DNA: TGTGCCATAGGCAGGGTCGGCAATCAGCCCCAGCATTTT. Translation gives CAIGRVGNQPQHF. Full variable domain (missing parts from reference TRBV7-8 and TRBJ1-5): GAGVSQSPRYKVAKRGQDVALRCDPISGHVSLFWYQQALGQGPEFLTYFQNEAQLDKSGLPSDRFFAERPEGSVSTLKIQRTQQEDSAVYLCAIGRVGNQPQHFGDGTRLSIL.

Note on this clone: At the DNA level, this CDR3 is encoded by other sequences in the same sample as well. The chain recombines TRBV5-1 with TRBJ2-3; TRBD2 matches 11 bases. Germline lookup yields CDR1 SGHRS and CDR2 YFSETQ. Trimming took 4 bases from V and 0 from J; bases not matched to a gene: 4. The CDR3 is made up of 16 amino acids. CDR3 DNA: TGCGCCAGCAGCCCTGGGACTAGCGGAAGCACAGATACGCAGTATTTT. Translating gives CASSPGTSGSTDTQYF.